The rows below give T cell receptor beta chains drawn from one sample of a study of T cell repertoires in cytomegalovirus infection. Their antigens remain unidentified. One entry per CDR3 protein results from TCRdb running MiXCR on the reads. The sample has 450,000 to 550,000 distinct CDR3 sequences; about two fifths are singletons. Sample: cultured PBMCs, taken from culture after CMV antigen stimulation. The receptor source for this set is a human donor in good health (CMV status not recorded). Some clones in this sample may be carry-over from other donors' samples. CDR3s include the opening cysteine and the closing phenylalanine or tryptophan. A D gene is named only where the DNA matches it firmly. Size is omitted from some rows. Given values are once, few, many or a class for expanded clones.

.	TRBV6-8	TRBJ2-3	.	CASSPPTASTDTQYF	TGTGCCAGCAGTCCCCCGACAGCTAGCACAGATACGCAGTATTTT
.	TRBV2	TRBJ1-2	.	CASIYLPRGYGYTF	TGTGCCAGCATCTACCTCCCGCGCGGCTATGGCTACACCTTC
.	TRBV5-4	TRBJ1-2	.	CASSAPGMDYGYTF	TGTGCCAGCAGCGCCCCAGGGATGGACTATGGCTACACCTTC
.	TRBV7-9	TRBJ2-5	.	CASSPWRAGETQYF	TGTGCCAGCAGCCCCTGGAGGGCCGGAGAGACCCAGTACTTC
TRBD2	TRBV28	TRBJ2-5	.	CASSPKSGRADQTQYF	TGTGCCAGCTCCCCGAAAAGCGGGAGGGCCGATCAGACCCAGTACTTC
TRBD2	TRBV12-3/TRBV12-4	TRBJ2-5	few	CASSDPSGIGRETQYF	TGTGCCAGCAGTGACCCTAGCGGGATAGGTCGAGAGACCCAGTACTTC
.	TRBV25-1	TRBJ1-3	.	CASSDSLSGNTIYF	TGTGCCAGCAGTGACTCCCTCTCTGGAAACACCATATATTTT
TRBD2	TRBV10-3	TRBJ2-3	.	CAISIAGGPEDTQYF	TGTGCCATCAGTATAGCGGGGGGGCCGGAGGATACGCAGTATTTT
TRBD1	TRBV6-1	TRBJ1-5	.	CASSDQGQGYQPQHF	TGTGCCAGCAGTGATCAAGGACAGGGGTATCAGCCCCAGCATTTT
TRBD1	TRBV12-3/TRBV12-4	TRBJ1-3	many	CASSRTGASGNTIYF	TGTGCCAGCAGCCGGACAGGGGCATCTGGAAACACCATATATTTT
.	TRBV6-6	TRBJ2-1	.	CASTGQSSYNEQFF	TGTGCCAGCACGGGGCAGAGCTCCTACAATGAGCAGTTCTTC
.	TRBV4-2	TRBJ2-5	.	CASSQGQEREETQYF	TGTGCCAGCAGCCAAGGACAAGAAAGGGAAGAGACCCAGTACTTC
TRBD1	TRBV12-3/TRBV12-4	TRBJ1-1	few	CASSYRGQGLMNTEAFF	TGTGCCAGCAGTTACCGGGGACAGGGACTTATGAACACTGAAGCTTTCTTT
.	TRBV7-2	TRBJ1-2	.	CASSLAARWGGAYGYTF	TGTGCCAGCAGCTTAGCCGCTAGGTGGGGCGGGGCCTATGGCTACACCTTC
TRBD2	TRBV7-6	TRBJ2-2	.	CASSLLWSGGGTGELFF	TGTGCCAGCAGCCTCCTTTGGAGCGGGGGGGGCACCGGGGAGCTGTTTTTT
.	TRBV24-1	TRBJ2-3	.	CATSDLKATDTQYF	TGTGCCACCAGTGATTTGAAGGCCACAGATACGCAGTATTTT
TRBD2	TRBV4-2	TRBJ2-1	.	CASSQDLPSGGYNEQFF	TGTGCCAGCAGCCAAGATCTCCCTAGCGGGGGGTACAATGAGCAGTTCTTC
TRBD2	TRBV28	TRBJ2-1	.	CASSSRGGGGGSYNEQFF	TGTGCCAGCAGTTCCCGCGGGGGGGGTGGTGGCTCCTACAATGAGCAGTTCTTC
TRBD2	TRBV20-1	TRBJ2-3	once	CSFGGEGPDTQYF	TGCAGCTTCGGGGGGGAGGGCCCGGATACGCAGTATTTT
.	TRBV7-9	TRBJ2-1	.	CASSFDRESTSRYEQFF	TGTGCCAGCAGCTTCGACAGGGAAAGTACTAGCAGGTATGAGCAGTTCTTC
TRBD2	TRBV19	TRBJ2-3	.	CASSVSSGRMQYF	TGTGCCAGTAGTGTCTCTAGCGGAAGAATGCAGTATTTT
TRBD2	TRBV5-4	TRBJ2-7	.	CASSWVGGTHEQYF	TGTGCCAGCAGCTGGGTGGGAGGGACCCACGAGCAGTACTTC
TRBD2	TRBV6-8	TRBJ2-2	.	CASSPRPGLAPGGELFF	TGTGCCAGCAGCCCCCGGCCGGGACTAGCCCCCGGGGGGGAGCTGTTTTTT
.	TRBV28	TRBJ2-3	.	CASSFSFTAGAMGLIDGDTQYF	TGTGCCAGCAGTTTTTCTTTTACCGCAGGGGCTATGGGGCTGATTGATGGGGATACGCAGTATTTT
.	TRBV2	TRBJ2-7	.	CASSPIDRSAEQYF	TGTGCCAGCAGCCCTATAGACCGCTCCGCCGAGCAGTACTTC
TRBD1	TRBV7-8	TRBJ2-1	.	CASSAQGIYNEQFF	TGTGCCAGCAGTGCACAGGGGATCTACAATGAGCAGTTCTTC
TRBD1	TRBV7-8	TRBJ1-5	many	CASSRQGASNQPQHF	TGTGCCAGCAGCCGACAGGGGGCAAGCAATCAGCCCCAGCATTTT
TRBD2	TRBV3-1	TRBJ2-5	.	CASSQEGEGQETQYF	TGTGCCAGCAGCCAAGAAGGGGAGGGTCAAGAGACCCAGTACTTC
.	TRBV12-3/TRBV12-4	TRBJ1-6	.	CASTDRGGSLHF	TGTGCCAGCACCGATAGAGGAGGGAGCCTCCACTTT
TRBD1	TRBV15	TRBJ2-7	.	CATSRDRDRGGEASYEQYF	TGTGCCACCAGCAGAGATCGAGACAGGGGTGGAGAGGCCTCCTACGAGCAGTACTTC
.	TRBV12-3/TRBV12-4	TRBJ1-2	few	CASSTGRDGYTF	TGTGCCAGCAGCACAGGGCGCGATGGCTACACCTTC
.	TRBV7-9	TRBJ1-2	.	CASSLSHSGYTF	TGTGCCAGCAGCTTATCCCACAGTGGCTACACCTTC